This is a list of T cell receptor beta chains from one sample in a study of beta chain features in type 1 diabetes. The method was immunoSEQ multiplex PCR; TCRdb's version includes in-frame clones alone and lacks a portion of them. The table has about 360,000 clones, around 13% seen once. The sample consisted of naive CD4+ T cells from blood. All receptors come from a woman aged 18-30 years with type 1 diabetes. Both conserved end residues are part of each CDR3. Each record gives: V gene, J gene, CDR3 length, CDR3 protein.

>TRBV5-4|TRBJ2-1|16
CASSLAYGQSYNEQFF
>TRBV7-2|TRBJ1-1|13
CAFPWAGSTEAFF
>TRBV7-9|TRBJ1-5|14
CASSSKGAGQPQHF
>TRBV6-5|TRBJ1-1|13
CASSYVGDTEAFF
>TRBV5-6|TRBJ1-1|15
CASSLATGMATEAFF
>TRBV11-2|TRBJ2-3|14
CASSHGGSTDTQYF
>TRBV18|TRBJ2-5|17
CASSPPVLARERETQYF
>TRBV6-4|TRBJ2-3|14
CASAVQGWADTQYF
>TRBV11-3|TRBJ2-2|13
CASSPQDPGELFF
>TRBV9|TRBJ2-4|15
CASSNGRAGENIQYF
>TRBV13|TRBJ2-7|14
CASSHRVGVDEQYF
>TRBV28|TRBJ2-7|14
CASSLEQGSGEQYF
>TRBV4-2|TRBJ1-1|15
CASSLGGWGGTEAFF
>TRBV4-1|TRBJ1-2|15
CASSQERARFYGYTF
>TRBV2|TRBJ2-1|14
CASSVAGGTDEQFF
>TRBV7-9|TRBJ2-7|15
CASNTPTGHDYEQYF
>TRBV7-2|TRBJ2-7|17
CASSPATASLVRAEQYF
>TRBV5-1|TRBJ2-3|15
CASSPADASTDTQYF
>TRBV10-3|TRBJ2-5|16
CAISESRAGSQETQYF
>TRBV28|TRBJ1-1|14
CASYPPGYDTEAFF
>TRBV7-2|TRBJ2-1|13
CASTTGTVNEQFF
>TRBV5-6|TRBJ2-7|13
CASSFVGGGEQYF
>TRBV11-1|TRBJ1-1|15
CASSPRDRGDTEAFF
>TRBV5-1|TRBJ2-5|15
CASSSNPGTKETQYF
>TRBV30|TRBJ2-7|14
CAWSKPGQRYEQYF
>TRBV5-6|TRBJ1-2|15
CASSLWWGLDYGYTF
>TRBV30|TRBJ1-5|12
CAWTRGNQPQHF
>TRBV7-2|TRBJ1-2|16
CASSLRAGTGSGGYTF
>TRBV4-2|TRBJ2-4|16
CASSQDYASGRNIQYF
>TRBV18|TRBJ2-1|14
CASSPALYANEQFF
>TRBV15|TRBJ1-5|14
CATRMGQGNQPQHF
>TRBV28|TRBJ2-3|14
CASRGTSGTDTQYF
>TRBV7-2|TRBJ1-1|14
CASSFGGGPREAFF
>TRBV7-9|TRBJ1-1|17
CASSSIDTSPMNTEAFF
>TRBV5-1|TRBJ2-7|15
CASSPDRQGGYEQYF
>TRBV5-1|TRBJ2-5|16
CASSLVVTGGEETQYF
>TRBV4-1|TRBJ2-5|15
CASSHVGGVQETQYF
>TRBV7-2|TRBJ1-2|12
CASSPGGNGYTF
>TRBV4-2|TRBJ2-7|15
CASSPRTSGTYEQYF
>TRBV29-1|TRBJ2-1|16
CSVERRLAGVGGEQFF
>TRBV6-5|TRBJ2-1|16
CASSYFGTSGYNEQFF
>TRBV7-2|TRBJ2-1|15
CASSLAGTAGNEQFF
>TRBV30|TRBJ2-3|15
CAWRRDFASTDTQYF
>TRBV11-3|TRBJ1-2|15
CASSPTSGVGYGYTF
>TRBV5-1|TRBJ1-4|16
CASSPGTAGSGEKLFF
>TRBV29-1|TRBJ2-7|14
CSVAWGHHSYEQYF
>TRBV15|TRBJ2-7|14
CATSRGRGPYEQYF
>TRBV25-1|TRBJ2-2|13
CASSPLDTGELFF
>TRBV7-2|TRBJ2-5|12
CASSPSRETQYF
>TRBV7-9|TRBJ1-2|12
CASSSSDYGYTF
>TRBV28|TRBJ2-5|17
CASSRGLAGVIQETQYF
>TRBV4-1|TRBJ2-3|14
CASSQPRDTDTQYF
>TRBV30|TRBJ2-1|12
CAWTRRVGEQFF